This note documents a single T cell receptor beta chain sequence. This clonotype appeared many times. No cognate antigen has been identified for it. No clone much larger than this one lies a single base away; base qualities are absent. The meaning of the sample's treatment or condition label: live attenuated yellow fever vaccine strain. A standard Ficoll-Paque protocol was used to isolate PBMCs from peripheral blood. Dynabeads CD4 and CD8 positive selection kits were used to isolate CD4 and CD8 T-cell fractions. RNA was extracted with TriZol from bulk PBMCs, CD4 and CD8 fractions, and dextramer-positive and dextramer-negative fractions. The sample originates from a study of T cells after yellow fever vaccination (dated by TCRdb to between 2018 and 2020). Some background on the complete study: The SMART-Seq v4 Ultra Low Input RNA kit was used to prepare libraries from fractions with low cell numbers. To follow T-cell clones before and after primary and booster YFV17D yellow fever vaccination, bulk TCR alpha and beta repertoires were sequenced over time. Blood was drawn at multiple timepoints before and after primary and secondary immunization, with bulk PBMC replicates and cell subsets isolated. Two healthy male donors, one aged 18 to 29 and one aged 30 to 40 years, made up the cohort. Study-wide findings and limitations: Because the study included only two donors, the extent to which the findings can be generalized is limited. FACS-sorted repertoires could contain abundant contaminating clonotypes from the bulk population, so computational filtering was required. Most clones expanded after primary vaccination were re-detected after the booster (almost 98% of CD4 and around 88% of CD8), suggesting broad memory maintenance. The secondary T-cell response was weaker than the primary response but faster, peaking on day 5 instead of day 15. A small fraction of clonotypes appeared in both the CD4 and CD8 compartments, likely as a result of convergent recombination.

For sequencing, an Illumina NovaSeq 6000 was employed. TCR cDNA was synthesized by 5'RACE template switching, which introduced a universal primer site and unique molecular identifiers. cDNA synthesis was primed from both the TCR alpha and TCR beta constant segments. Library amplification used two PCR steps, and the second PCR step added sample barcodes and sequencing adapters. Sequencing of the libraries was done on either Illumina HiSeq 2500 (2x100 bp) or NovaSeq (2x150 bp). The original methods were these. Reads were demultiplexed and collapsed into UMI consensus sequences with MIGEC, and V(D)J alignment was performed with MiXCR. Vaccine-responding clonotypes were defined with edgeR using replicate PBMC samples, requiring FDR below 0.01 and a log2 fold change above 5 up to day 15. Each bulk clonotype received a CD4 or CD8 identity based on whether the sequenced CD4 or CD8 repertoire contained that clonotype at higher abundance. TCRdb reworked the public reads: Q25 trimming with fastp, MiXCR clone assembly, productive beta chains retained. Entries are consolidated by CDR3 protein sequence, retaining the most common genes and DNA. These V and J calls originate from TCRdb's pipeline instead of the authors' own analysis. A total of hundreds of thousands of distinct CDR3 sequences appear in this sample, under 9% of them only once. In total, the top ten clones hold approximately 3.3% of the sample.

The CDR3 runs 11 residues from the cysteine to the phenylalanine. Only the CDR3 DNA stays, 33 bases, in frame from base 1. CDR1 and CDR2, looked up from the germline V gene (reference sequence), are DFQATT and SNEGSKA. The trim is 3 bases for V and 4 bases for J, with a gap of 3 bases between the germline ends. Recombination joined TRBV20-1 with TRBJ1-4; a confident D gene designation cannot be given. Here the sequenced sample was CD4+ T cells sorted from PBMCs, taken 5 days after the yellow fever booster vaccination. The receptor was derived from a man younger than 30 who received the YFV17D yellow fever vaccine. The bases read TGCAGTGCTAGGAATAATGAAAAACTGTTTTTT. It specifies CSARNNEKLFF.